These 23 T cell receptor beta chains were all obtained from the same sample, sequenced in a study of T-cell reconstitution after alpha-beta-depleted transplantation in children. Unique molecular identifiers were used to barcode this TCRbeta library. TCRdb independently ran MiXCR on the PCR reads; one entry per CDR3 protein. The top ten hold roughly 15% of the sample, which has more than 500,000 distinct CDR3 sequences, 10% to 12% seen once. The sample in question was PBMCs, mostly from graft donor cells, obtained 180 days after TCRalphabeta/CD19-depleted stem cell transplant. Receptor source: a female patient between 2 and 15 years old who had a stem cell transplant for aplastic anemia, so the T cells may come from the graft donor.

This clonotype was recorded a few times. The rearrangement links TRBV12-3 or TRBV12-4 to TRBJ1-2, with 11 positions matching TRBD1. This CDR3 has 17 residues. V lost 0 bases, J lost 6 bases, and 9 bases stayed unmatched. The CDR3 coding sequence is TGTGCCAGCAGTTTAGCCCTTTGGGACAGGGGGAAGCATGGCTACACCTTC. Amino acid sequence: CASSLALWDRGKHGYTF.

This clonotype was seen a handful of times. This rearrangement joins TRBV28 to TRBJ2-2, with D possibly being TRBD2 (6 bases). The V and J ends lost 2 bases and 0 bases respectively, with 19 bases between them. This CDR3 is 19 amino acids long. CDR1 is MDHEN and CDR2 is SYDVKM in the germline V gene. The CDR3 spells CASSLGGMRGGPNTGELFF. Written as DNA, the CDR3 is TGTGCCAGCAGTTTAGGCGGTATGCGGGGTGGTCCGAACACCGGGGAGCTGTTTTTT.

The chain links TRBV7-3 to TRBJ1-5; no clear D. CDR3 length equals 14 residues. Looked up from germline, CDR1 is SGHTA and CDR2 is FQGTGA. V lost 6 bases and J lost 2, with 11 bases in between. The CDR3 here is CASRFHGGNQPQHF. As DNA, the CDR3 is TGTGCCAGCAGGTTCCATGGAGGCAATCAGCCCCAGCATTTT.

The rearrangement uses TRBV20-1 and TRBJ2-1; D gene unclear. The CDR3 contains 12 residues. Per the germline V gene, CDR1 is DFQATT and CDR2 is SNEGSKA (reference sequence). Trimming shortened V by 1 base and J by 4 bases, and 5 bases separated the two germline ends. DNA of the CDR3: TGCAGTGCTAGAGGACAATACAATGAGCAGTTCTTC. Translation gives CSARGQYNEQFF.

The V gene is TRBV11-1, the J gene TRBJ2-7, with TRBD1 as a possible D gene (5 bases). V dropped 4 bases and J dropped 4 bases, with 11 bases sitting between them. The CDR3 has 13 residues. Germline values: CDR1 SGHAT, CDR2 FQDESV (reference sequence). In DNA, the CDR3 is TGTGCCAGCAGCTCAATAAGGGGTTACGAGCAGTACGTC. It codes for CASSSIRGYEQYV.

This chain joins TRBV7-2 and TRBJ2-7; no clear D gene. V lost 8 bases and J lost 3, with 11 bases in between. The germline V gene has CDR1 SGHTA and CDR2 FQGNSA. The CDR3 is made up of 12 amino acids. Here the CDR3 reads CASGPRFYEQYF. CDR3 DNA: TGTGCCAGCGGCCCCAGGTTCTACGAGCAGTACTTC.

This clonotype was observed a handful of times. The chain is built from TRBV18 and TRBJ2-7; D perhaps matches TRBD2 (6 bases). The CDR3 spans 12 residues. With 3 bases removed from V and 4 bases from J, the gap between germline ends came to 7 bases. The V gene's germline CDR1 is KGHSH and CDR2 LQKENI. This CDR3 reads CASSPREYEQYF. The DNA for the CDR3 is TGTGCCAGCTCACCTCGGGAGTACGAGCAGTACTTC.

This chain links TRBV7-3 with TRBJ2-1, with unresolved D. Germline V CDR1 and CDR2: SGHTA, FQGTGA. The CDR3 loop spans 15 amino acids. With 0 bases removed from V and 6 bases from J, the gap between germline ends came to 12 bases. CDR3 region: CASSLTNTGGNEQFF. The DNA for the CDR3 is TGTGCCAGCAGCTTAACCAACACCGGCGGCAATGAGCAGTTCTTC.

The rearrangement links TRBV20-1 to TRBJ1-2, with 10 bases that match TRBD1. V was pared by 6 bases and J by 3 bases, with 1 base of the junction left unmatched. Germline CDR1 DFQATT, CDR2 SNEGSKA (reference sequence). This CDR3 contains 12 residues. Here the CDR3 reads CSAGTGDYGYTF. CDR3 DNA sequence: TGCAGTGCGGGGACAGGGGACTATGGCTACACCTTC.

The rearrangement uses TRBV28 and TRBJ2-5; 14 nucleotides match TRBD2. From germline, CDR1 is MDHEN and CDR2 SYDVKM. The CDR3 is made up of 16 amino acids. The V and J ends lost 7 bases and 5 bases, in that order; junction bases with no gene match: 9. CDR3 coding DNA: TGTGCCAGCAAGCCGGGACTAGCGGGAGCGTGGGAGACCCAGTACTTC. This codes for CASKPGLAGAWETQYF.

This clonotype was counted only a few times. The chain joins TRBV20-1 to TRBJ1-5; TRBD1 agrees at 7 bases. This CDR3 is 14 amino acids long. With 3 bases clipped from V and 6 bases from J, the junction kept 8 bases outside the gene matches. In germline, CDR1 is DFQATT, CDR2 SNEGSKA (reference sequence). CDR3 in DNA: TGCAGTGCTAGTTCCAGGGGGGTACCTCAGCCCCAGCATTTT. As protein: CSASSRGVPQPQHF.

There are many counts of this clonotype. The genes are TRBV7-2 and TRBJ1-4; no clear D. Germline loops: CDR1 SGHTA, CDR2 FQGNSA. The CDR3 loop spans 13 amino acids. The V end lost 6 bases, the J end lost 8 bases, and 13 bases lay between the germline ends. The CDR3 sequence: CASRSGSREKLFF. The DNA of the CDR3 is TGTGCCAGCAGGTCCGGGAGTAGAGAAAAACTGTTTTTT. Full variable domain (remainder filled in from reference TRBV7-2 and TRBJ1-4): GAGVSQSPSNKVTEKGKDVELRCDPISGHTALYWYRQSLGQGLEFLIYFQGNSAPDKSGLPSDRFSAERTGGSVSTLTIQRTQQEDSAVYLCASRSGSREKLFFGSGTQLSVL.

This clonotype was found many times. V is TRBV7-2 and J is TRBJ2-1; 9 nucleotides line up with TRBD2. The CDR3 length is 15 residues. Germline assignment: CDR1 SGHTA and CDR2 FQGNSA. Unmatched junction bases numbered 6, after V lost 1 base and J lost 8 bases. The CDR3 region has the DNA TGTGCCAGCAGCTTAGAACGCGGGAGGGTCGATGAGCAGTTCTTC. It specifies CASSLERGRVDEQFF. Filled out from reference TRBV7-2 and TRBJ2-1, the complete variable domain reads GAGVSQSPSNKVTEKGKDVELRCDPISGHTALYWYRQSLGQGLEFLIYFQGNSAPDKSGLPSDRFSAERTGGSVSTLTIQRTQQEDSAVYLCASSLERGRVDEQFFGPGTRLTVL.

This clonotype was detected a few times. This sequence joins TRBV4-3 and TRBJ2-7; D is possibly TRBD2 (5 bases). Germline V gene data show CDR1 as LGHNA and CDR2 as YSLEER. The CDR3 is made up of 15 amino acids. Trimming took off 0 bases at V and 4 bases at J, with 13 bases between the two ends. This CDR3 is CASSQEGDYLYEQYF. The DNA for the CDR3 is TGCGCCAGCAGCCAAGAAGGAGACTACCTTTACGAGCAGTACTTC.

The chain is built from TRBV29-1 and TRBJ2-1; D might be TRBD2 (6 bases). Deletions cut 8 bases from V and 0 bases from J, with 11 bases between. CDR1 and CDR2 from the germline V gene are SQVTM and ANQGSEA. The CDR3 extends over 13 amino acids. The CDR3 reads CSFSGSSYNEQFF. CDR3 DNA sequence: TGCAGCTTTAGCGGAAGCTCCTACAATGAGCAGTTCTTC.

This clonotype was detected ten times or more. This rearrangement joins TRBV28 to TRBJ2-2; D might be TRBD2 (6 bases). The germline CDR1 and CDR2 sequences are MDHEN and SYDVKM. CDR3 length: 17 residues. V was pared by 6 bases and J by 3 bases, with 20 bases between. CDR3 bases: TGTGCCAGCAGCAGTGGTTGGGGGGTCAAGGACACCGGGGAGCTGTTTTTT. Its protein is CASSSGWGVKDTGELFF.

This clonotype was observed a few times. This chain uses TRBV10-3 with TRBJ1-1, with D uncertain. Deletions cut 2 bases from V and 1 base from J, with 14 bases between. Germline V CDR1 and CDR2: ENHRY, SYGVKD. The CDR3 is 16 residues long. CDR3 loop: CAISERDTYPNTEAFF. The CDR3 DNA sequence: TGTGCCATCAGTGAGCGAGACACGTATCCGAACACTGAAGCTTTCTTT.

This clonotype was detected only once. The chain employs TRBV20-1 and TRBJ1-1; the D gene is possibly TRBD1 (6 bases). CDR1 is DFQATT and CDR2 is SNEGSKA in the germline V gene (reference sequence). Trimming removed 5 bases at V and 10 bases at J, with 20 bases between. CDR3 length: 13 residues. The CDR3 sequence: CSAPQRGGWGAFF. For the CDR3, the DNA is TGCAGTGCTCCCCAAAGGGGGGGGTGGGGAGCTTTCTTT.

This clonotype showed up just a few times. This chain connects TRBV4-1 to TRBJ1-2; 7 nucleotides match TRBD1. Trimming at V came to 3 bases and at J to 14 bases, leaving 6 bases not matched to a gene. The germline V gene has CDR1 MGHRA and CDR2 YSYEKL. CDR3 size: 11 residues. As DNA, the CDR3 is TGCGCCAGCAGCCAGGGACAGATTGCTACCTTC. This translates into CASSQGQIATF.

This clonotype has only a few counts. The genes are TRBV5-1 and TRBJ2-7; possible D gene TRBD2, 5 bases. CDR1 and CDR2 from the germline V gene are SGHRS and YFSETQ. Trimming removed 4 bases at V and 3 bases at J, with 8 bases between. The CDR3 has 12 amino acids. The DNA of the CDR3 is TGCGCCAGCAGCGGAGGAGTCTACGAGCAGTACTTC. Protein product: CASSGGVYEQYF.

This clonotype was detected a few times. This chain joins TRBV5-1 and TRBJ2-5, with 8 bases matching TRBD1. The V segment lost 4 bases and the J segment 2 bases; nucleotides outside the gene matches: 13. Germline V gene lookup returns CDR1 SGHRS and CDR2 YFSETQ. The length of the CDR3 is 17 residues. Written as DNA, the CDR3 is TGCGCCAGCAGCGCAAAGAACAGGGGGAGGTGGCAAGAGACCCAGTACTTC. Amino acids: CASSAKNRGRWQETQYF.

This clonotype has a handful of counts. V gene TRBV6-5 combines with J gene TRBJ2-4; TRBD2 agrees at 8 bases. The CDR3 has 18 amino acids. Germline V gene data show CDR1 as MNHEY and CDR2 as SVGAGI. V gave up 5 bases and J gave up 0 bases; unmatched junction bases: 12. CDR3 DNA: TGTGCCAGCAGTCCCGACGGTAGCGGGAACCCAGCCAAAAACATTCAGTACTTC. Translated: CASSPDGSGNPAKNIQYF.

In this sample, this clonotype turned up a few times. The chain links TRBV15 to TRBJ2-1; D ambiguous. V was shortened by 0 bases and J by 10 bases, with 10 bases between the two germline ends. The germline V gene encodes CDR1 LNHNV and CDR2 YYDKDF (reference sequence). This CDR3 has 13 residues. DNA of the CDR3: TGTGCCACCAGCAGAGATCGGTATGGAGAGCAGTTCTTC. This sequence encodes CATSRDRYGEQFF.